The TCR beta chain described here comes from a study of cytomegalovirus exposure and HLA in healthy donors. A multiplex PCR was run with 60 Vbeta primers and 13 Jbeta primers. Using immunoSEQ multiplex PCR, the repertoire was profiled, and TCRdb retains in-frame clones only, with some absent. This sample has under 200,000 clones, with over 70% found just once. V was pared by 5 bases and J by 8 bases, with 17 bases of the junction left unmatched. Per germline, CDR1 SEHNR and CDR2 FQNEAQ (reference sequence). The CDR3 is 18 residues long. This chain links TRBV7-9 with TRBJ2-1; 11 nucleotides match TRBD2. The TCR was taken from a man in his forties or fifties in good health and CMV-seronegative. Sequencing was performed on PBMCs. The CDR3 DNA is TGTGCCAGCAGCCCCCAAAGAGGAACTAGCGGGAGATTCGATGAGCAGTTCTTC. Its translation is CASSPQRGTSGRFDEQFF.